The 22 T cell receptor beta chains given below trace back to one sample, sequenced in a study of cytomegalovirus exposure and HLA in healthy donors. Primers: 60 Vbeta forward and 13 Jbeta reverse. TCRdb's copy holds only in-frame clones and misses some; the assay was immunoSEQ multiplex PCR. The table has about 150,000 clones, about 85% seen once. The sample taken for sequencing was PBMCs. The receptors shown here come from a boy aged 2 to 10 in good health and CMV-seronegative.

A single count supports this clone. The V gene is TRBV5-1, the J gene TRBJ2-1, with 7 bases aligning to TRBD2. The V gene's germline CDR1 is SGHRS and CDR2 YFSETQ. V was clipped by 0 bases and J by 7 bases; unmatched bases: 7. The CDR3 has 15 residues. The CDR3 DNA reads TGCGCCAGCAGCTTGGGGGCAGCGGGGCGGAATGAGCAGTTCTTC. Translated, it gives CASSLGAAGRNEQFF.

This rearrangement joins TRBV15 to TRBJ2-4; 10 nucleotides line up with TRBD2. The ends lost 0 bases at V and 3 bases at J; junction bases unmatched: 8. The germline V gene has CDR1 LNHNV and CDR2 YYDKDF (reference sequence). This CDR3 is built from 18 residues. The CDR3 loop reads CATSRELAGMSDKNIQYF. CDR3 coding DNA: TGTGCCACCAGCAGAGAACTAGCGGGGATGTCTGACAAAAACATTCAGTACTTC.

This rearrangement joins TRBV28 to TRBJ1-1; TRBD1 is a possible D gene (6 bases). Germline V gene data show CDR1 as MDHEN and CDR2 as SYDVKM. This CDR3 spans 14 amino acids. The V end lost 3 bases, the J end lost 1 base, and 9 bases lay between the germline ends. The CDR3 DNA is TGTGCCAGCAGTTTTTACAGGGCGAACACTGAAGCTTTCTTT. Protein product: CASSFYRANTEAFF.

The genes are TRBV27 and TRBJ1-5, with 7 bases fitting TRBD1. The germline V gene encodes CDR1 MNHEY and CDR2 SMNVEV (reference sequence). This CDR3 region has 14 residues. The V gene end was trimmed by 2 bases and the J gene end by 7 bases; junction bases not matched to a gene: 5. CDR3: CASSLTRGRQPQHF. The CDR3 bases are TGTGCCAGCAGTTTAACCAGGGGGAGGCAGCCCCAGCATTTT.

The chain employs TRBV6-1 and TRBJ2-3; 8 bases are shared with TRBD1. There are 14 residues in the CDR3. V shed 5 bases, J shed 3 bases, and the junction held 4 bases outside the gene matches. Germline CDR1 is MNHNS and CDR2 is SASEGT. CDR3 in amino acids: CASSPGGPTDTQYF. The CDR3 DNA follows: TGTGCCAGCAGTCCAGGGGGCCCAACAGATACGCAGTATTTT.

The J gene is TRBJ2-5, the V gene TRBV28, with no clear D. Trimming removed 7 bases from V and 2 bases from J, with 17 bases in between. This CDR3 region has 15 residues. Germline V gene lookup returns CDR1 MDHEN and CDR2 SYDVKM. CDR3 nucleotides: TGTGCCAGCACCCCCCGTCCCTACCCACAAGAGACCCAGTACTTC. Its translation is CASTPRPYPQETQYF.

This chain uses TRBV28 with TRBJ2-7; the match to TRBD2 covers 15 bases. The CDR3 has 18 amino acids. J lost 0 bases, V lost 6 bases, and 9 bases had no gene match. Germline lookup yields CDR1 MDHEN and CDR2 SYDVKM. The CDR3 reads CASRREGTSGRSSYEQYF. The CDR3 coding sequence is TGTGCCAGCAGAAGAGAAGGGACTAGCGGGAGGAGCTCCTACGAGCAGTACTTC.

The CDR3 DNA reads TGTGCCAGCACCCCTAGCGGAGGAGACAATGAGCAGTTCTTC. It translates to CASTPSGGDNEQFF. The V gene is TRBV6-6, the J gene TRBJ2-1; 7 bases are a match to TRBD2. Germline CDR1 MNHNY, CDR2 SVGAGI (reference sequence). The junction had 8 bases not matched to a gene; V was cut back by 7 bases and J by 5 bases. CDR3 length: 14 residues.

The rearrangement uses TRBV2 and TRBJ1-2; 10 nucleotides align to TRBD1. The trim removed 6 bases at V and 7 bases at J, leaving 8 bases unmatched. Per germline, CDR1 SNHLY and CDR2 FYNNEI. This CDR3 spans 14 amino acids. This CDR3 is CASSQRQGAGGYTF. The CDR3, as DNA: TGTGCCAGCAGCCAGCGACAGGGGGCAGGTGGCTACACCTTC.

The gene calls are TRBV10-3 and TRBJ2-6; TRBD1 might be the D (6 bases). V was pared by 1 base and J by 0 bases, with 10 bases between. The germline V gene has CDR1 ENHRY and CDR2 SYGVKD. CDR3 size: 17 residues. The CDR3 loop reads CAISEWLGGSGANVLTF. Written as DNA, the CDR3 is TGTGCCATCAGTGAGTGGTTAGGGGGCTCTGGGGCCAACGTCCTGACTTTC.

This clone was found once. The chain couples TRBV6-1 to TRBJ1-3, with D perhaps matching TRBD1 (6 bases). Trimming took 4 bases from V and 0 from J, leaving 13 bases between them. There are 16 residues in the CDR3. Germline V lookup: CDR1 MNHNS, CDR2 SASEGT. The CDR3 region is CASSVDSSRSGNTIYF. The CDR3 DNA follows: TGTGCCAGCAGTGTGGACAGCTCTCGCTCTGGAAACACCATATATTTT.

V usage is TRBV2 and J usage is TRBJ2-7, with TRBD2 matching 10 bases. Germline CDR1 and CDR2: SNHLY and FYNNEI. This CDR3 region has 16 residues. V was pared by 5 bases and J by 5 bases, with 12 bases of the junction left unmatched. As DNA, the CDR3 is TGTGCCAGCAGTTCCGACCTAGCGGGAGATTCCGACGAGCAGTACTTC. Amino acid sequence: CASSSDLAGDSDEQYF.

The chain employs TRBV7-9 and TRBJ1-3; possibly TRBD1 for D (6 bases). The germline V gene encodes CDR1 SEHNR and CDR2 FQNEAQ (reference sequence). V was pared by 1 base and J by 2 bases, with 9 bases between. The CDR3 covers 15 residues. Here the CDR3 DNA reads TGTGCCAGCAGCTTAGAGGGGGATCCTGGAAACACCATATATTTT. As protein: CASSLEGDPGNTIYF.

This clone was detected a few times. The chain joins TRBV7-9 to TRBJ2-3; possible D gene TRBD1, 6 bases. Trimming removed 5 bases at V and 2 bases at J, with 14 bases between. Germline V lookup: CDR1 SEHNR, CDR2 FQNEAQ (reference sequence). This CDR3 region has 15 residues. In DNA, the CDR3 is TGTGCCAGCAGCAACTCACAGGGTAACACAGATACGCAGTATTTT. As protein: CASSNSQGNTDTQYF.

J is TRBJ2-7 and V is TRBV19; 8 bases align to TRBD2. CDR3 length: 15 residues. After removal of 4 bases from V and 4 bases from J, the junction contained 9 bases not matched to a gene. Germline CDR1 reads LNHDA; CDR2 reads SQIVND (reference sequence). The CDR3 here is CASSRDASGYYEQYF. DNA of the CDR3: TGTGCCAGTAGTAGGGACGCTAGCGGGTATTACGAGCAGTACTTC.

This chain connects TRBV28 to TRBJ1-2; 9 nucleotides match TRBD1. The CDR3 is 15 residues long. CDR1 and CDR2 (germline): MDHEN, SYDVKM. With 8 bases clipped from V and 5 bases from J, the junction kept 12 bases outside the gene matches. The CDR3 sequence: CASSPGDRDYYGYTF. The CDR3 DNA follows: TGTGCCAGCTCACCCGGGGACAGGGATTATTATGGCTACACCTTC.

V usage is TRBV4-1 and J usage is TRBJ2-1; 8 bases fit TRBD1. Trimming took 2 bases from V and 0 from J; bases not matched to a gene: 0. Looked up from germline, CDR1 is MGHRA and CDR2 is YSYEKL. The CDR3 covers 15 residues. The CDR3 DNA reads TGCGCCAGCAGCCAAACAGGGGGCTCCTACAATGAGCAGTTCTTC. Translated, it gives CASSQTGGSYNEQFF.

J is TRBJ1-2 and V is TRBV30, with a tentative D call TRBD1 (6 bases). This CDR3 region has 11 residues. The germline gives CDR1 GTSNPN, CDR2 SVGIG (reference sequence). V gave up 1 base and J gave up 7 bases, with 7 bases separating them. CDR3 DNA: TGTGCCTGGAGTGCAGGGGCTGGCTACACCTTC. It yields the protein CAWSAGAGYTF.

The chain carries TRBV7-8 and TRBJ1-5; D is possibly TRBD1 (5 bases). The CDR3 sequence is 15 residues long. CDR1 is SGHVS, CDR2 FQNEAQ, per germline. Trimming removed 0 bases at V and 2 bases at J, with 8 bases between. The CDR3 region is CASSLARVGNQPQHF. The CDR3 region has the DNA TGTGCCAGCAGCTTAGCCAGGGTAGGCAATCAGCCCCAGCATTTT. Combining the CDR3 with reference TRBV7-8 and TRBJ1-5 gives the whole variable domain GAGVSQSPRYKVAKRGQDVALRCDPISGHVSLFWYQQALGQGPEFLTYFQNEAQLDKSGLPSDRFFAERPEGSVSTLKIQRTQQEDSAVYLCASSLARVGNQPQHFGDGTRLSIL.

The chain is built from TRBV9 and TRBJ2-7; D ambiguous. Germline V gene data show CDR1 as SGDLS and CDR2 as YYNGEE. The germline V and J ends were trimmed by 0 bases and 3 bases, with 16 bases remaining between them. The CDR3 consists of 16 residues. The CDR3 nucleotides read TGTGCCAGCAGCGTAGTGGGCAGGCTATCATTCTACGAGCAGTACGTC. Residues: CASSVVGRLSFYEQYV.

The chain is built from TRBV2 and TRBJ1-1, with D possibly matching TRBD1 (5 bases). Trimming took 3 bases from V and 5 from J, leaving 10 bases between them. The length of the CDR3 is 13 residues. CDR1 is SNHLY and CDR2 is FYNNEI in the germline V gene. The CDR3 protein is CASSDQGRTEAFF. The CDR3 DNA is TGTGCCAGCAGTGACCAGGGAAGGACTGAAGCTTTCTTT.

Points on this clone: One end of the junction varies from germline; a read error may be responsible. The rearrangement uses TRBV4-1 and TRBJ2-2; D not certain. The germline V gene encodes CDR1 MGHRA and CDR2 YSYEKL. This CDR3 is built from 19 residues. CDR3 nucleotide sequence: TGCGCCAGCAGCCAAGTAAGAGTCAGTGTTCAGGCCAACACCGAGGAGCTGTTTTTT. As protein: CASSQVRVSVQANTEELFF.